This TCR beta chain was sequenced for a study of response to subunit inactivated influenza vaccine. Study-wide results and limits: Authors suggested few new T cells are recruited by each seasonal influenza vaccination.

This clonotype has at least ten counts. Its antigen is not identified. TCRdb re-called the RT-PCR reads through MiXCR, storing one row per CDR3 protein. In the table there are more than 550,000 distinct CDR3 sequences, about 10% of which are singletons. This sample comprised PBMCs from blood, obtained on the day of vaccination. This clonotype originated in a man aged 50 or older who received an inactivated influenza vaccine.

The CDR3 is CASSEAASYTDTQYF. In DNA form, the CDR3 reads TGTGCCAGCAGTGAAGCCGCTTCTTACACAGATACGCAGTATTTT. The chain links TRBV2 to TRBJ2-3; D is uncertain. Germline CDR1 reads SNHLY; CDR2 reads FYNNEI. This CDR3 contains 15 residues. V dropped 0 bases and J dropped 2 bases, with 9 bases sitting between them.